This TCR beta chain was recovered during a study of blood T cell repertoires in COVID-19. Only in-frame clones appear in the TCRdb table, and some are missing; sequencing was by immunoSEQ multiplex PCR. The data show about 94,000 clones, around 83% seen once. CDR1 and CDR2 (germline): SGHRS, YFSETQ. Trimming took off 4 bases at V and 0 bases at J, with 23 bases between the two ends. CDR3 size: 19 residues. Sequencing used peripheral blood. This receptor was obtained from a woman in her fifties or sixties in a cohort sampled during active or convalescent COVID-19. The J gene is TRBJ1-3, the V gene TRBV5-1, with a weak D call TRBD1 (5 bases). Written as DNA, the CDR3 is TGCGCCAGCAGCACGGGGACTTTGCCGGGCCCACTCTCTGGAAACACCATATATTTT. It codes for CASSTGTLPGPLSGNTIYF.